A selection of T cell receptor beta chains follows, all from one sample in a study of T cell clones after liver transplantation. Only in-frame clones appear in the TCRdb table, and some are missing; sequencing was by immunoSEQ multiplex PCR. The data show 50,000 to 70,000 clones, with approximately 70% seen just once and around 2.8% held by the top ten. Sequenced material: CD4+ T cells from blood, taken at the roughly 15-month timepoint. Receptor source: a human patient who received a liver transplant. Some T cells may have come from the graft donor. The CDR3 runs from the conserved cysteine through the conserved F or W. The D gene is left open where the match is weak. Size is stated for part of the rows, as once, few or many counts, or as a class when the clone is expanded.

j_call	d_call	v_call	clone_size	cdr3_nt	cdr3_aa
TRBJ2-5	-	TRBV19	-	TGTGCCAGTAACCAGCAGGGGTACCAAGAGACCCAGTACTTC	CASNQQGYQETQYF
TRBJ2-2	-	TRBV2	-	TGTGCCAGCAGTGCTCCCGGGACATTGAACACCGGGGAGCTGTTTTTT	CASSAPGTLNTGELFF
TRBJ1-1	-	TRBV5-1	-	TGCGCCAGCAGCGTCCAGGGCGGGGGCACTGAAGCTTTCTTT	CASSVQGGGTEAFF
TRBJ2-1	TRBD1	TRBV6-5	-	TGTGCCAGCACCGCGGGGACAGGGGGCTACAATGAGCAGTTCTTC	CASTAGTGGYNEQFF
TRBJ1-1	-	TRBV6-1	-	TGTGCCAGCAGACATACAGGGAACACTGAAGCTTTCTTT	CASRHTGNTEAFF
TRBJ2-7	TRBD1	TRBV5-1	-	TGCGCCAGCAGCGCAGCTGACAGGGCTGGCGAGCAGTACTTC	CASSAADRAGEQYF
TRBJ2-3	-	TRBV9	-	TGTGCCAGCAGCCCTATGAGTGATGTGGATACGCAGTATTTT	CASSPMSDVDTQYF
TRBJ2-1	-	TRBV6-5	-	TGTGCCAGCAGTTACAACAATGAGCAGTTCTTC	CASSYNNEQFF
TRBJ2-3	-	TRBV7-2	-	TGTGCCAGCAGCATAGGTACTAGCTCTGATACGCAGTATTTT	CASSIGTSSDTQYF
TRBJ2-5	-	TRBV2	few	TGTGCCAGCAGTGAAGACAGGGTAGGAGGGACCCAGTACTTC	CASSEDRVGGTQYF
TRBJ1-5	-	TRBV28	-	TGTGCCAGCAGTCCCCAGTTGGGGGATTATCAGCCCCAGCATTTT	CASSPQLGDYQPQHF
TRBJ2-7	-	TRBV5-4	-	TGTGCCAGCAGCTTGGATGGAGGGGGCTACGAGCAGTACTTC	CASSLDGGGYEQYF
TRBJ2-1	-	TRBV28	few	TGTGCCAGCAGTTTAAGGCGCCAAACCTACAATGAGCAGTTCTTC	CASSLRRQTYNEQFF
TRBJ2-3	-	TRBV4-2	-	TGTGCCAGCAGCCAAGAGAAAGGGGACAGCACAGATACGCAGTATTTT	CASSQEKGDSTDTQYF
TRBJ2-3	TRBD2	TRBV10-3	-	TGTGCCATCAGTGAAGGGGGACTAGCGGATACGCAGTATTTT	CAISEGGLADTQYF
TRBJ2-1	-	TRBV4-1	-	TGCGCCAGCAGCCAAGAGGGAGTAGCGGCTCCCTACAATGAGCAGTTCTTC	CASSQEGVAAPYNEQFF
TRBJ2-1	TRBD2	TRBV11-2	-	TGTGCCAGCAGCTTAGACGCGGGAGAATGGAATGAGCAGTTCTTC	CASSLDAGEWNEQFF
TRBJ1-2	TRBD1	TRBV18	once	TGTGCCAGCTCACCCGACAGGGAAGGCGGCTACACCTTC	CASSPDREGGYTF
TRBJ2-5	-	TRBV7-7	-	TGTGCTAGCAGCTCTGCGTGGGGGAGCCAAGAGACCCAGTACTTC	CASSSAWGSQETQYF
TRBJ1-2	TRBD1	TRBV18	-	TGTGCCAGCACGTCAACAGGGGTGGATGGCTACACCTTC	CASTSTGVDGYTF
TRBJ1-1	-	TRBV6-6	-	TGTGCCAGCAGTGAGGAAGCTTTCTTT	CASSEEAFF
TRBJ2-3	-	TRBV18	few	TGTGCCAGCTCACCACAAGATACGCAGTATTTT	CASSPQDTQYF
TRBJ2-7	TRBD1	TRBV5-4	-	TGTGCCAGCAGCTTGGGACAGGGGACGGTCCTCTACGAGCAGTACTTC	CASSLGQGTVLYEQYF
TRBJ2-5	TRBD1	TRBV29-1	few	TGCAGCGTGGACAGGGGGTCCGGGAAGACCCAGTACTTC	CSVDRGSGKTQYF
TRBJ2-1	TRBD2	TRBV18	-	TGTGCCAGCTCCTTCTTAGCGGGCCCCGGCAATGAGCAGTTCTTC	CASSFLAGPGNEQFF
TRBJ1-5	-	TRBV2	-	TGTGCCAGCACCGAAGGAAGGGAGCCCCAGCATTTT	CASTEGREPQHF
TRBJ2-1	TRBD2	TRBV2	-	TGTGCCAGCAGCGGGGAGGGCCCCAATGAGCAGTTCTTC	CASSGEGPNEQFF
TRBJ1-4	-	TRBV5-4	-	TGTGCCAGCAGCTTGAATAGTAATGAAAAACTGTTTTTT	CASSLNSNEKLFF
TRBJ2-5	-	TRBV18	-	TGTGCCAGCTCACCTGGACAAGAGACCCAGTACTTC	CASSPGQETQYF
TRBJ2-3	TRBD2	TRBV7-2	-	TGTGCCAGCAGCTTTAGCGGGGGGGGCACAGATACGCAGTATTTT	CASSFSGGGTDTQYF